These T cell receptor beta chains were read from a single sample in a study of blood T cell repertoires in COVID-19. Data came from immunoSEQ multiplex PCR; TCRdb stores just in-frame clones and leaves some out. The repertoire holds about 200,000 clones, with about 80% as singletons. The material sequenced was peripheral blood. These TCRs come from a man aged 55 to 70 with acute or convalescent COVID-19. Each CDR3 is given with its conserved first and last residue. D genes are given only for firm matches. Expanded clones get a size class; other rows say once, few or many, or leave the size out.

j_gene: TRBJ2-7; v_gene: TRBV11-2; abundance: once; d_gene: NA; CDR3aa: CASSLVGGQRYEQYF; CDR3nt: TGTGCCAGCAGCTTAGTCGGGGGGCAGAGGTACGAGCAGTACTTC
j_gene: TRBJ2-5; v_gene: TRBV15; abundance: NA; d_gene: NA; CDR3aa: CATSRDLGPQGGTQYF; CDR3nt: TGTGCCACCAGCAGAGATCTAGGACCCCAAGGAGGGACCCAGTACTTC
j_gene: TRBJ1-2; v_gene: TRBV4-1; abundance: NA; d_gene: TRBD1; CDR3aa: CASSQDRGFYGYTF; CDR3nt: TGCGCCAGCAGCCAAGACAGGGGGTTCTATGGCTACACCTTC
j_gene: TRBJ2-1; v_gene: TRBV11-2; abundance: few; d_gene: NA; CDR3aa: CASSAGAGAYNEQFF; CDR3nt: TGTGCCAGCAGCGCGGGGGCGGGGGCTTACAATGAGCAGTTCTTC
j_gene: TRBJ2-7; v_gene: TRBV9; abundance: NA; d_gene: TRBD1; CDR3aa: CASSVAGGTGGNYEQYF; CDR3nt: TGTGCCAGCAGCGTAGCCGGAGGGACAGGGGGTAACTACGAGCAGTACTTC
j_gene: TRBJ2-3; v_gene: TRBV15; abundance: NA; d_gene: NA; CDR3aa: CATSRDGAGRTDTQYF; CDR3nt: TGTGCCACCAGCAGAGACGGAGCAGGGCGCACAGATACGCAGTATTTT
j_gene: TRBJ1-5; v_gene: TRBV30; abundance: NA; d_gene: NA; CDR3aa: CAWSPPPGNQPQHF; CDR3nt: TGTGCCTGGAGTCCCCCCCCAGGAAATCAGCCCCAGCATTTT
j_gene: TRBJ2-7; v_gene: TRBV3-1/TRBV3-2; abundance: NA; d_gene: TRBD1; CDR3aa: CASSHGDRDHEQYF; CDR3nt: TGTGCCAGCAGCCACGGGGACAGGGACCACGAGCAGTACTTC
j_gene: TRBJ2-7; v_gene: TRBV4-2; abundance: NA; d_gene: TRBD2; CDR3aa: CASSQTSGGHEQYF; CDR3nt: TGTGCCAGCAGCCAGACTAGCGGGGGGCACGAGCAGTACTTC
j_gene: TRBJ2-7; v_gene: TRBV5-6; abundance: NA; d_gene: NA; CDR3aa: CASSFTGSYEQYF; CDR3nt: TGTGCCAGCAGCTTTACGGGCTCCTACGAGCAGTACTTC
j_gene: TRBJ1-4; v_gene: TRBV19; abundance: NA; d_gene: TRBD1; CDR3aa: CASTGTVEKLFF; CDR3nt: TGTGCCAGTACAGGGACAGTTGAAAAACTGTTTTTT
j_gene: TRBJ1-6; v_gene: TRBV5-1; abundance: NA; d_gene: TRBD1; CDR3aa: CASSAGTGSNSPLHF; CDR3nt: TGCGCCAGCAGCGCCGGGACAGGGAGTAATTCACCCCTCCACTTT
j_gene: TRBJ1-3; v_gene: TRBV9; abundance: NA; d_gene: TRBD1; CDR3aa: CASSVDRGQRNTIYF; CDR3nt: TGTGCCAGCAGCGTCGACAGGGGGCAAAGAAACACCATATATTTT
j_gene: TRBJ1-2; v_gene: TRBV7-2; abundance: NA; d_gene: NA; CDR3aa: CASSHQRVQGYTF; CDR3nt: TGTGCCAGCAGCCATCAGCGGGTACAGGGCTACACCTTC
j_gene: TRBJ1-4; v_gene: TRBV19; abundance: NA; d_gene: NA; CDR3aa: CASSWGRGEEKLFF; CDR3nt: TGTGCCAGTAGTTGGGGCAGGGGTGAGGAAAAACTGTTTTTT
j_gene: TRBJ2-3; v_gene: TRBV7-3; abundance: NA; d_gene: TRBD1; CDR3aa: CASSTGQGRTDTQYF; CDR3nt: TGTGCCAGCAGCACGGGACAGGGGAGAACAGATACGCAGTATTTT
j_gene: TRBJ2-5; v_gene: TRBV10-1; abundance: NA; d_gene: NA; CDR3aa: CASRLEGQETQYF; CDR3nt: TGCGCCAGCAGATTGGAGGGACAAGAGACCCAGTACTTC
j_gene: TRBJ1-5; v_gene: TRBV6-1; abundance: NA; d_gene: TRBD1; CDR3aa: CASSESGTGLPQHF; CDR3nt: TGTGCCAGCAGTGAATCTGGGACAGGGCTGCCCCAGCATTTT
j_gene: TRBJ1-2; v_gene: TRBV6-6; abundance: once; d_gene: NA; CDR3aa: CASSLVTGYGYTF; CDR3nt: TGTGCCAGCAGTTTAGTGACAGGCTATGGCTACACCTTC
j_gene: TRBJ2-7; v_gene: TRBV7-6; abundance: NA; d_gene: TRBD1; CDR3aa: CASSLGGTGTYEQYF; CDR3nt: TGTGCCAGCAGCTTAGGCGGGACAGGGACCTACGAGCAGTACTTC
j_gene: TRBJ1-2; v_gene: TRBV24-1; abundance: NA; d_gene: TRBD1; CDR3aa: CATSGQGGGYTF; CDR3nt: TGTGCCACCAGTGGACAGGGTGGAGGCTACACCTTC
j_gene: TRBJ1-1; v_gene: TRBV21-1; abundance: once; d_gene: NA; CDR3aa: CASSNCGQGAQNTEAFF; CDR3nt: TGTGCCAGCAGCAACTGCGGACAGGGGGCGCAGAACACTGAAGCTTTCTTT
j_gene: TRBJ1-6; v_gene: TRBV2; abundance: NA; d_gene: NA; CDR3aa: CASQNYGTSDSPLHF; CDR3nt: TGTGCCAGTCAAAACTACGGGACATCGGATTCACCCCTCCACTTT
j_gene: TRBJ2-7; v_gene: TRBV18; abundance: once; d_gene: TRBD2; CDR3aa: CASSPGPSGTSSYEQYF; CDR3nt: TGTGCCAGCTCACCCGGGCCCTCCGGGACTAGTTCTTACGAGCAGTACTTC
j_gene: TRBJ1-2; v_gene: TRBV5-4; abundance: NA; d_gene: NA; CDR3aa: CASSLQGNYGYTF; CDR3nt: TGTGCCAGCAGCTTACAGGGTAACTATGGCTACACCTTC
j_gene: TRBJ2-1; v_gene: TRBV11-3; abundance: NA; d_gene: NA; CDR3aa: CASSPPAGEQFF; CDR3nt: TGTGCCAGCAGCCCCCCTGCGGGTGAGCAGTTCTTC
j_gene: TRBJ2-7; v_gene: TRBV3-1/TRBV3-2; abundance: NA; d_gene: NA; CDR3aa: CASSQDFILRGDEQYF; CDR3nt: TGTGCCAGCAGCCAAGATTTTATACTACGGGGTGACGAGCAGTACTTC
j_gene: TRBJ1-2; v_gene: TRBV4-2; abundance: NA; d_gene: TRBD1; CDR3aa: CASRQSQGDYGYTF; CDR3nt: TGTGCCAGCAGGCAATCACAGGGGGACTATGGCTACACCTTC
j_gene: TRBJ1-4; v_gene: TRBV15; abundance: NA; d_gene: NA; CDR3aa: CATSKTATNEKLFF; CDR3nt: TGTGCCACCAGCAAAACAGCAACTAATGAAAAACTGTTTTTT
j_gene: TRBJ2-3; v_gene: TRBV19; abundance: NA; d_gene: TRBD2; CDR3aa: CASSTDPRTRATDTQYF; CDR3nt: TGTGCCAGTAGTACCGATCCCCGGACTAGAGCCACAGATACGCAGTATTTT
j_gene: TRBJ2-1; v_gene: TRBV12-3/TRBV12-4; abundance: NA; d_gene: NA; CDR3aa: CASTFNYNEQFF; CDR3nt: TGTGCCAGCACTTTTAACTACAATGAGCAGTTCTTC
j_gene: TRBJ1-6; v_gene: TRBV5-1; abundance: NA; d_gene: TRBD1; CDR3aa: CASSLAGQGRGSPLHF; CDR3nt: TGCGCCAGCAGCTTAGCTGGACAGGGGAGAGGTTCACCCCTCCACTTT
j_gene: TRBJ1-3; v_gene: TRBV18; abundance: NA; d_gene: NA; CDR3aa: CASSPIAPGLVSGNTIYF; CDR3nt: TGTGCCAGCTCACCTATTGCCCCGGGACTGGTCTCTGGAAACACCATATATTTT
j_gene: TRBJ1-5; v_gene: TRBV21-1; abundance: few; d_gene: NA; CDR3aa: CASSKEGTGVYQPQHF; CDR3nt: TGTGCCAGCAGCAAAGAGGGGACAGGGGTCTATCAGCCCCAGCATTTT
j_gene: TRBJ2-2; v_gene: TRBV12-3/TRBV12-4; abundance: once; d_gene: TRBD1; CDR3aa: CASSGQGTGELFF; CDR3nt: TGTGCCAGCAGTGGACAGGGTACCGGGGAGCTGTTTTTT
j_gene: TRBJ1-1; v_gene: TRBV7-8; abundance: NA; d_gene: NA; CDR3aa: CASSLAQGGNTEAFF; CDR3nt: TGTGCCAGCAGCTTAGCGCAGGGTGGGAACACTGAAGCTTTCTTT
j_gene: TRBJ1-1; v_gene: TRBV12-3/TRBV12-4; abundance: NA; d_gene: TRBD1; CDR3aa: CASSPLRQGLAFF; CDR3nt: TGTGCCAGCAGTCCCCTTCGACAGGGGTTGGCTTTCTTT
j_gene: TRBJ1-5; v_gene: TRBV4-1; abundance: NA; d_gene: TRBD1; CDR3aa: CASSQGVGQGYQPQHF; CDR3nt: TGCGCCAGCAGCCAAGGAGTAGGACAGGGCTATCAGCCCCAGCATTTT
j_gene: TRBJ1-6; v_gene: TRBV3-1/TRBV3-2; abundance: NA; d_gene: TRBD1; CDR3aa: CASRTGDRGSPLHF; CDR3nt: TGTGCCAGCAGAACCGGGGACAGGGGTTCACCCCTCCACTTT